This T cell receptor (beta chain) emerged from a study of blood T cell repertoires in COVID-19. Study details: There were acute and convalescent COVID-19 samples, and they came from the United States, Italy and Spain. Sample material is recorded as cDNA or gDNA derived from T cells, B-cell-depleted T cells, or PBMCs.

Trimming took 5 bases from V and 6 from J, leaving 12 bases between them. The CDR3 spans 13 residues. Under the authors' procedure: Estimated nucleated cell counts came from reference gene primer amplification. Assay: immunoSEQ multiplex PCR; the TCRdb copy retains only in-frame clones and omits some. V, J and clone size are those of that table, while D and trimming were read from the DNA. The table includes about 150,000 clones, approximately 73% detected once. The specimen sequenced was peripheral blood. The sequence was obtained from a man aged 55-75 years with acute or convalescent COVID-19. The gene calls are TRBV12-3 or TRBV12-4 and TRBJ2-3; D possibly corresponds to TRBD1 (6 bases). The CDR3 protein is CASSLGASDTQYF. CDR3 DNA sequence: TGTGCCAGCAGTCTGGGGGCCTCCGATACGCAGTATTTT.